This T cell receptor beta chain originates from a study of blood T cell repertoires in COVID-19. The wider study: Samples of COVID-19 (acute and convalescent) were obtained from the United States, Italy and Spain. The cDNA or gDNA used as material had been derived from T cells, B-cell-depleted T cells, or PBMCs.

Individuals drawn from 24 US areas were roughly 18 to 95 years old. Germline V lookup: CDR1 KGHDR, CDR2 SFDVKD. J was trimmed by 0 bases and V by 2 bases; bases with no gene match: 16. This CDR3 contains 21 residues. Sequencing used immunoSEQ multiplex PCR; TCRdb keeps in-frame clones, though not all of them. The sample includes 250,000 or so clones, approximately 89% seen only once; the top ten take about 3%. The receptor's source is a man aged 40-55 years who had been exposed to COVID-19. Sequencing was carried out using PBMCs or T cells enriched from blood (not recorded which). The V gene is TRBV24-1, the J gene TRBJ2-1; 9 nucleotides align to TRBD1. Here the CDR3 reads CATSDYAGTGSEGYSYNEQFF. The CDR3 DNA reads TGTGCCACCAGTGATTACGCCGGGACAGGGTCTGAGGGGTACTCCTACAATGAGCAGTTCTTC.